This is a list of T cell receptor beta chains from one sample in a study of T-cell reconstitution after alpha-beta-depleted transplantation in children. In TCRdb, the PCR reads were re-called with MiXCR into one record per CDR3 protein. Counted here are 500,000 to 750,000 distinct CDR3 sequences, 10% to 15% occurring once; the ten biggest clones make up 2% to 2.5%. Sequencing was performed on PBMCs, mostly from graft donor cells, taken 360 days after TCRalphabeta/CD19-depleted stem cell transplant. These receptors came from a male patient younger than 18 who had a stem cell transplant for acute myeloid leukemia, so the T cells may come from the graft donor. Each CDR3 is given with its conserved first and last residue. A D gene is named only where the DNA matches it firmly. The size of a clone is reported for some rows only, either as once, few or many, or as a class for expanded clones.

J,D,V,size,CDR3,DNA
TRBJ2-2,TRBD2,TRBV6-2/TRBV6-3,few,CASSYPGLAELTGELFF,TGTGCCAGCAGTTACCCCGGACTAGCGGAGCTCACCGGGGAGCTGTTTTTT
TRBJ2-7,.,TRBV10-3,many,CAISVVGVSYEQYF,TGTGCCATCAGTGTAGTAGGTGTCTCCTACGAGCAGTACTTC
TRBJ2-3,TRBD2,TRBV29-1,few,CSVVRTSGTTDTQYF,TGCAGCGTTGTACGGACTAGCGGGACCACAGATACGCAGTATTTT
TRBJ2-7,TRBD1,TRBV7-2,.,CASSLLTTGTGGYEQYF,TGTGCCAGCAGCTTATTGACCACCGGGACAGGGGGCTACGAGCAGTACTTC
TRBJ2-7,.,TRBV2,few,CASRRDRTYEQYF,TGTGCCAGCAGGCGAGATCGCACCTACGAGCAGTACTTC
TRBJ2-3,TRBD2,TRBV29-1,.,CSVPTLAGQADTQYF,TGCAGCGTTCCCACCTTAGCGGGACAAGCAGATACGCAGTATTTT
TRBJ2-7,TRBD1,TRBV29-1,.,CSVEGTASSYEQYF,TGCAGCGTTGAGGGGACAGCCTCTTCCTACGAGCAGTACTTC
TRBJ2-3,.,TRBV12-3/TRBV12-4,.,CASSLPALGGNTQYF,TGTGCCAGCAGTCTCCCCGCCCTAGGGGGGAATACGCAGTATTTT
TRBJ2-1,TRBD2,TRBV6-1,.,CASSEVVLAGRDVEQFF,TGTGCCAGCAGTGAAGTCGTCTTAGCGGGACGGGACGTAGAGCAGTTCTTC
TRBJ2-2,.,TRBV4-3,.,CASSHHTGELFF,TGCGCCAGCAGCCACCACACCGGGGAGCTGTTTTTT
TRBJ1-5,.,TRBV3-1,many,CASSPGRGNQPQHF,TGTGCCAGCAGCCCGGGACGGGGCAATCAGCCCCAGCATTTT
TRBJ1-5,.,TRBV24-1,.,CATSDRTVPISNQPQHF,TGTGCCACCAGTGACCGGACAGTACCCATTAGCAATCAGCCCCAGCATTTT
TRBJ2-1,.,TRBV9,few,CASSVGPWKGLNEQFF,TGTGCCAGCAGCGTAGGGCCCTGGAAGGGATTAAATGAGCAGTTCTTC
TRBJ2-7,TRBD2,TRBV4-2,.,CASSQELLGTSGYEQYF,TGTGCCAGCAGCCAAGAACTCCTCGGGACTAGCGGTTACGAGCAGTACTTC
TRBJ1-4,.,TRBV5-6,.,CASSHWGEKLFF,TGTGCCAGCAGCCACTGGGGTGAAAAACTGTTTTTT
TRBJ2-7,TRBD2,TRBV14,.,CASSRNLAGESEQYF,TGTGCCAGCAGCCGAAACCTAGCGGGAGAATCCGAGCAGTACTTC
TRBJ2-2,TRBD2,TRBV4-3,many,CASSQGTSGRTGELFF,TGCGCCAGCAGCCAAGGGACTAGCGGGAGAACCGGGGAGCTGTTTTTT
TRBJ2-4,TRBD2,TRBV4-2,.,CASSPQGGEAKNIQYF,TGTGCCAGCAGCCCTCAGGGAGGGGAAGCCAAAAACATTCAGTACTTC
TRBJ2-3,.,TRBV29-1,.,CSVETSDTQYF,TGCAGCGTTGAGACAAGCGATACGCAGTATTTT
TRBJ2-7,TRBD2,TRBV12-3/TRBV12-4,many,CASSLISGRNAQYF,TGTGCCAGCAGTTTAATCAGCGGGAGGAACGCGCAGTACTTC
TRBJ2-5,TRBD1,TRBV11-2,.,CASSLVPYRGNVETQYF,TGTGCCAGCAGCTTAGTTCCGTACAGGGGGAATGTAGAGACCCAGTACTTC
TRBJ2-3,TRBD2,TRBV7-2,few,CASSLARLAGDTQYF,TGTGCCAGCAGCTTAGCGCGGCTAGCGGGAGATACGCAGTATTTT
TRBJ2-5,TRBD1,TRBV24-1,few,CATSDFSGQVQETQYF,TGTGCCACCAGTGATTTTTCGGGACAGGTCCAAGAGACCCAGTACTTC
TRBJ1-5,TRBD1,TRBV28,few,CAAQRGGIRNQPQHF,TGTGCCGCTCAACGAGGGGGCATACGGAATCAGCCCCAGCATTTT
TRBJ2-5,.,TRBV27,few,CASRTKKGQETQYF,TGTGCCAGCAGAACTAAGAAGGGCCAAGAGACCCAGTACTTC
TRBJ2-5,.,TRBV2,few,CASSEDQETQYF,TGTGCCAGCAGTGAAGACCAAGAGACCCAGTACTTC
TRBJ2-7,.,TRBV12-3/TRBV12-4,many,CASSLDAWSYEQYF,TGTGCCAGCAGTCTAGACGCATGGAGCTACGAGCAGTACTTC
TRBJ2-7,TRBD1,TRBV30,.,CAWRRTGDEQYF,TGTGCCTGGAGGAGGACAGGGGACGAGCAGTACTTC
TRBJ2-1,TRBD1,TRBV9,.,CASSSAGQGTEFPYNEQFF,TGTGCCAGCAGCTCTGCCGGACAGGGAACGGAATTCCCCTACAATGAGCAGTTCTTC
TRBJ2-4,.,TRBV20-1,many,CSAGETVSNIQYF,TGCAGTGCTGGAGAGACAGTATCAAACATTCAGTACTTC
TRBJ2-7,.,TRBV4-2,few,CASSLKVGLNSYEQYF,TGTGCCAGCAGTCTTAAAGTAGGCCTGAACTCCTACGAGCAGTACTTC
TRBJ2-1,.,TRBV6-2/TRBV6-3,.,CASSYPYYNEQFF,TGTGCCAGCAGTTACCCCTATTACAATGAGCAGTTCTTC
TRBJ2-1,.,TRBV20-1,.,CSARERNEQFF,TGCAGTGCTAGAGAGAGGAATGAGCAGTTCTTC
TRBJ2-7,.,TRBV5-1,.,CASSPRYPPLAYEQYF,TGCGCCAGCAGCCCCCGTTATCCCCCACTCGCCTACGAGCAGTACTTC
TRBJ2-7,.,TRBV15,.,CATSRDMGDYEQYF,TGTGCCACCAGCAGAGATATGGGGGATTACGAGCAGTACTTC
TRBJ1-1,.,TRBV28,few,CASSSSGRPEAFF,TGTGCCAGCAGTTCCTCAGGGAGGCCTGAAGCTTTCTTT
TRBJ2-2,.,TRBV12-3/TRBV12-4,many,CASSLLEDTGELFF,TGTGCCAGCAGTTTGTTGGAAGACACCGGGGAGCTGTTTTTT
TRBJ2-5,.,TRBV29-1,few,CSVCYSSGGQETQYF,TGCAGCGTTTGCTACTCTTCAGGCGGCCAAGAGACCCAGTACTTC
TRBJ2-1,TRBD2,TRBV3-1,.,CASSQVTSGINDQFF,TGTGCCAGCAGCCAAGTCACTAGCGGGATAAATGACCAGTTCTTC
TRBJ1-3,.,TRBV2,many,CASSEPRSGNTIYF,TGTGCCAGCAGTGAACCCCGCTCTGGAAACACCATATATTTT
TRBJ2-1,.,TRBV5-1,few,CASSRGPDNEQFF,TGCGCCAGCAGCCGCGGGCCGGACAATGAGCAGTTCTTC
TRBJ2-7,.,TRBV29-1,few,CSVDRGGDEQYF,TGCAGCGTTGACAGGGGTGGGGACGAGCAGTACTTC
TRBJ2-1,TRBD2,TRBV19,few,CASSARTSGISYNEQFF,TGTGCCAGTAGTGCGAGGACTAGCGGGATCTCTTACAATGAGCAGTTCTTC
TRBJ2-3,.,TRBV7-8,few,CASSIDSTDTQYF,TGTGCCAGCAGCATCGATAGCACAGATACGCAGTATTTT
TRBJ2-1,TRBD2,TRBV2,.,CASSEISGSYEQFF,TGTGCCAGCAGTGAGATTAGCGGGAGCTATGAGCAGTTCTTC
TRBJ1-2,.,TRBV20-1,many,CSARGGGINYGYTF,TGCAGTGCTAGGGGAGGGGGGATTAACTATGGCTACACCTTC
TRBJ2-1,.,TRBV5-5,.,CASSLVAYPSYNEQFF,TGTGCCAGCAGCTTGGTAGCGTATCCCTCCTACAATGAGCAGTTCTTC
TRBJ2-5,.,TRBV4-2,few,CASSQDNNGGAETQYF,TGTGCCAGCAGCCAAGATAATAACGGAGGGGCCGAGACCCAGTACTTC
TRBJ2-4,.,TRBV30,.,CAWEDKNIQYF,TGTGCCTGGGAGGACAAAAACATTCAGTACTTC
TRBJ2-7,TRBD2,TRBV28,.,CASSFRAASGRSSEQYF,TGTGCCAGCAGTTTTCGGGCGGCTAGCGGGAGGTCTTCTGAGCAGTACTTC
TRBJ2-7,.,TRBV11-2,.,CASSQRRGRAYEQYF,TGTGCCAGCAGCCAACGACGGGGCAGGGCCTACGAGCAGTACTTC